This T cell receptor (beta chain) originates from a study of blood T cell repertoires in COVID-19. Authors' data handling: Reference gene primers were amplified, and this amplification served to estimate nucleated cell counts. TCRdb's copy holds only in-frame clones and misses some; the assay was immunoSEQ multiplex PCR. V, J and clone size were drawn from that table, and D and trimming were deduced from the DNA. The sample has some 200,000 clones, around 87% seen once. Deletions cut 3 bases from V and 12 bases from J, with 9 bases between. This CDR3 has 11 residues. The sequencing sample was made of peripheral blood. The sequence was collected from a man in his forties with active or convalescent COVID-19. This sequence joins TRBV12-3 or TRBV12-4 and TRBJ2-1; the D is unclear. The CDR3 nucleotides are TGTGCCAGCAGTTTGAAAACGCGGCAGTTCTTC. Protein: CASSLKTRQFF.